This T cell receptor beta chain was retrieved from a study of TIL therapy for anti-PD-1-resistant metastatic lung cancer. Across the whole study: Patients had a median age of about 50 years (range roughly 35-80).

The libraries were made with immunoSEQ v3. Here immunoSEQ multiplex PCR was the method, and the copy in TCRdb shows in-frame clones only, minus some. The sample contains tens of thousands of clones, 65% to 80% of which appear only once. The CDR3 is 15 residues long. V was trimmed by 6 bases and J by 0 bases, leaving 12 bases between them. From germline, CDR1 is KGHSH and CDR2 LQKENI. Time point meaning: pre-treatment sample, taken before nivolumab and TIL therapy. Stage 4 NSCLC adults joined between late 2017 and 2020. The sequence derives from a man between 65 and 85 years old with non-small cell lung cancer. The gene calls are TRBV18 and TRBJ1-5; tentative D call: TRBD1 (6 bases). Specimen: blood, collected at baseline. The CDR3 sequence: CASSNVRGSNQPQHF. The CDR3 coding sequence is TGTGCCAGCTCTAACGTCAGGGGTAGCAATCAGCCCCAGCATTTT.